This TCR beta chain was found in a study of OX40 agonist ivuxolimab in advanced cancers. The overall study: Dose-escalation subjects each had hepatocellular carcinoma, melanoma, renal cell or head and neck cancer.

Method: immunoSEQ multiplex PCR; TCRdb's copy keeps in-frame clones and lacks some. The table includes about 110,000 clones, less than 95% detected once. Findings and limits, study-wide: At doses 0.1 to 3.0 mg/kg, CD4+ and CD8+ clones expanded.

Germline V gives CDR1 SGHTS, CDR2 YDEGEE. V was clipped by 5 bases and J by 0 bases, with 15 bases between them. CDR3 length: 16 residues. This clone was seen only once. As yet, its antigen is unknown. V usage is TRBV5-8 and J usage is TRBJ2-4; D possibly corresponds to TRBD2 (6 bases). The receptor's source is an adult with an advanced solid tumor such as melanoma, head and neck, liver or kidney cancer. This sample comprised CD4+ or CD8+ T cells sorted from blood, obtained in a trial of the OX40 agonist ivuxolimab. In DNA, the CDR3 is TGTGCCAGCAGTACTAGCCGACCTATAGCCAAAAACATTCAGTACTTC. The encoded protein is CASSTSRPIAKNIQYF.